Below, 5 T cell receptor beta chains from the same sample are listed, as sequenced in a study of pediatric ulcerative colitis. Assay: immunoSEQ multiplex PCR; the TCRdb copy retains only in-frame clones and omits some. This sample has about 64,000 clones; approximately 87% occur once, and the top ten carry roughly 3%. Sequences were obtained from blood. The receptors derive from a boy aged 5-17 years with severe ulcerative colitis.

The chain is built from TRBV6-6 and TRBJ2-5; 7 nucleotides match TRBD1. There are 13 residues in the CDR3. Germline V CDR1 and CDR2: MNHNY, SVGAGI (reference sequence). V trimming: 5 bases; J trimming: 4 bases; junction bases outside the gene matches: 4. CDR3 region: CASSGDSGETQYF. CDR3 nucleotides: TGTGCCAGCAGTGGGGACAGTGGAGAGACCCAGTACTTC.

The chain combines TRBV30 with TRBJ2-1; possible D gene TRBD1, 6 bases. CDR3 size: 14 residues. Trimming took off 0 bases at V and 4 bases at J, with 10 bases between the two ends. Germline values: CDR1 GTSNPN, CDR2 SVGIG (reference sequence). The CDR3 DNA reads TGTGCCTGGAGTGTCGGCAGGGGTTACAATGAGCAGTTCTTC. It translates to CAWSVGRGYNEQFF.

The gene calls are TRBV2 and TRBJ2-3, with D possibly called TRBD1 or TRBD2 (7 bases each). The CDR3 sequence is 17 residues long. Germline V CDR1 and CDR2: SNHLY, FYNNEI. Trimming left V 10 bases short and J 6 bases short, with 29 bases between. This CDR3 reads CANSQGPRESPPDTQYF. CDR3 bases: TGTGCCAACTCACAGGGGCCGCGGGAGTCACCCCCCGATACGCAGTATTTT.

J is TRBJ2-7 and V is TRBV9, with 7 bases fitting TRBD2. There are 13 residues in the CDR3. The V and J ends lost 3 bases and 5 bases, in that order; junction bases with no gene match: 5. Germline CDR1 is SGDLS and CDR2 is YYNGEE. The CDR3 protein is CASSGGLPNEQYF. CDR3 bases: TGTGCCAGCAGCGGGGGACTACCTAACGAGCAGTACTTC.

This chain uses TRBV18 with TRBJ1-5; possible D gene TRBD1, 6 bases. The CDR3 length is 16 residues. Germline CDR1 and CDR2: KGHSH and LQKENI. Between the trimmed V and J ends, which lost 6 bases and 3 bases, there was a span of 18 bases. The CDR3 sequence: CASSTSNRAHNQPQHF. Here the CDR3 DNA reads TGTGCCAGCTCTACCTCAAACAGGGCCCACAATCAGCCCCAGCATTTT.